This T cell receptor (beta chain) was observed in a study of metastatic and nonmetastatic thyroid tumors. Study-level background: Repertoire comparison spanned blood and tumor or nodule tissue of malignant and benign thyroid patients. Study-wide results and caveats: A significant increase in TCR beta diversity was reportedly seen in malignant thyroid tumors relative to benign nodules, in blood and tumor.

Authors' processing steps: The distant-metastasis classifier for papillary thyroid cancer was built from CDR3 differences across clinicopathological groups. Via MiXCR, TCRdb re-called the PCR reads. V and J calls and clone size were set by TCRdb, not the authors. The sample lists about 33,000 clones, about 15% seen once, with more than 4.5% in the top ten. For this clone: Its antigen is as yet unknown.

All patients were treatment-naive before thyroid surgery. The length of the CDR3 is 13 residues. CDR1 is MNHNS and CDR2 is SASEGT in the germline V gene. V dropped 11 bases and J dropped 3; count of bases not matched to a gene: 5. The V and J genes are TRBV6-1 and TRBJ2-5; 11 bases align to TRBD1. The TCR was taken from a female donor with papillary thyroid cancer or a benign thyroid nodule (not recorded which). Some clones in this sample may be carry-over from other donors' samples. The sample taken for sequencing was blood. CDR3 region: CAGRDRGKETQYF. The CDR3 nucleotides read TGTGCCGGACGGGACAGGGGGAAAGAGACCCAGTACTTC.